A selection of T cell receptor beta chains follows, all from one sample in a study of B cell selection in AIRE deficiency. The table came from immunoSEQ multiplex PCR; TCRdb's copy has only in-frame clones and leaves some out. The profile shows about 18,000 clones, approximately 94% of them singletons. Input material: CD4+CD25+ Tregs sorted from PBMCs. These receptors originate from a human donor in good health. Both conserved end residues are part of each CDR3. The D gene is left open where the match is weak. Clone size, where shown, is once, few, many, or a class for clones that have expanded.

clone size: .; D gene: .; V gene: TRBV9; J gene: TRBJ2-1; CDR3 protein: CASSVGPANNEQFF; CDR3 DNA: TGTGCCAGCAGCGTAGGGCCAGCGAACAATGAGCAGTTCTTC
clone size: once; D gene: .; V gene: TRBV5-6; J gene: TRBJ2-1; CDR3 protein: CASSFRQDFNNEQFF; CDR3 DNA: TGTGCCAGCAGCTTTAGGCAGGACTTTAACAATGAGCAGTTCTTC
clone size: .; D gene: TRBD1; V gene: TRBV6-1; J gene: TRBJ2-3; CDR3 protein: CASRRTGATDTQYF; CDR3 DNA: TGTGCCAGCAGAAGGACAGGGGCGACAGATACGCAGTATTTT
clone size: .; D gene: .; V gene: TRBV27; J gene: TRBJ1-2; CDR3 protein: CASRLTGMGYGYTF; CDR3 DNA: TGTGCCAGCAGACTTACAGGGATGGGCTATGGCTACACCTTC
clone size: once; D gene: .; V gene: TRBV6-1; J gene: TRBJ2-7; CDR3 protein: CASRRRAFYEQYF; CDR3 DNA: TGTGCCAGCAGGAGACGCGCTTTCTACGAGCAGTACTTC
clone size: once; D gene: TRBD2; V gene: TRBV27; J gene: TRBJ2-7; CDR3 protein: CATNMWLGLAGEQYF; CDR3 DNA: TGTGCCACCAACATGTGGTTGGGCCTAGCGGGAGAGCAGTACTTC
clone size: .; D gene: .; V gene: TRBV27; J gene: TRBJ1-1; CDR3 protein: CASSFRAMNTEAFF; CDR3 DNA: TGTGCCAGCAGTTTTAGGGCCATGAACACTGAAGCTTTCTTT
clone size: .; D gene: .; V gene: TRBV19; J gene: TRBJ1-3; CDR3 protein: CASSIRLASGNTIYF; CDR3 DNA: TGTGCCAGTAGTATTCGTCTGGCCTCTGGAAACACCATATATTTT
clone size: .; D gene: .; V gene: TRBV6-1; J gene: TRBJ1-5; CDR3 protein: CASSVRQGNYQPQHF; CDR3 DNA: TGTGCCAGCAGTGTTAGGCAGGGAAATTATCAGCCCCAGCATTTT
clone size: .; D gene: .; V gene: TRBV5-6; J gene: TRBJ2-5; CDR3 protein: CASSLPYGTQYF; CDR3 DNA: TGTGCCAGCAGCCTACCTTATGGGACCCAGTACTTC
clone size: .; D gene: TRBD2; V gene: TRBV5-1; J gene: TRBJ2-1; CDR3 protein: CASSPTSGRANEQFF; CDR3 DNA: TGCGCCAGCAGCCCCACTAGCGGGAGGGCCAATGAGCAGTTCTTC